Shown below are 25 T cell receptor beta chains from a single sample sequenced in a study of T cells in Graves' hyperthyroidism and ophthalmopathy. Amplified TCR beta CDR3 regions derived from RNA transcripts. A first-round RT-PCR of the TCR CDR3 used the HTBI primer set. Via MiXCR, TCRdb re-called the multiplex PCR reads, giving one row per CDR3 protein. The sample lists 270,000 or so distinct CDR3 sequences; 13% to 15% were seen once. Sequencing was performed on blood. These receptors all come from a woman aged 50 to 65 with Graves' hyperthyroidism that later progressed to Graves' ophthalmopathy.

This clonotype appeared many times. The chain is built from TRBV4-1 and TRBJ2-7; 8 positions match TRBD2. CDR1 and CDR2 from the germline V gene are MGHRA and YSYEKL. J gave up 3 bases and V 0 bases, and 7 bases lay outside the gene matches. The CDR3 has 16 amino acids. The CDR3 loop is CASSQDRSGSGYEQYF. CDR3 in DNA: TGCGCCAGCAGCCAAGATCGGAGCGGGAGTGGCTACGAGCAGTACTTC.

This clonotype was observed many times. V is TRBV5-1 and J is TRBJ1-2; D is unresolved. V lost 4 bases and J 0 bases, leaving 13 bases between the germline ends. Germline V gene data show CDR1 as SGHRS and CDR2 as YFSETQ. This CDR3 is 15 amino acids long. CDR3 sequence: CASSLGRVANYGYTF. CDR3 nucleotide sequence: TGCGCCAGCAGCCTCGGGAGGGTGGCTAACTATGGCTACACCTTC.

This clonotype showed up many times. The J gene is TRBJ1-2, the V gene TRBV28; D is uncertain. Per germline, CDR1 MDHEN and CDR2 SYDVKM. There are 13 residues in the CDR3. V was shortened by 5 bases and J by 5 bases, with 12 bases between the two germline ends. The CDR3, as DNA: TGTGCCAGCAGTGGCTCCCCTGAGTATGGCTACACCTTC. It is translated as CASSGSPEYGYTF.

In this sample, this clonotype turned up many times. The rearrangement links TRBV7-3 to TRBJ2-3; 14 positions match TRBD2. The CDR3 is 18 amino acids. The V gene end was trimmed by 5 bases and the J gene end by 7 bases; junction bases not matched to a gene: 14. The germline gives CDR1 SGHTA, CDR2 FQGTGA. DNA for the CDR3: TGTGCCAGCAGCGTGGGGACTAGCGGGAGATGGGGAACGTATACGCAGTATTTT. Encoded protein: CASSVGTSGRWGTYTQYF.

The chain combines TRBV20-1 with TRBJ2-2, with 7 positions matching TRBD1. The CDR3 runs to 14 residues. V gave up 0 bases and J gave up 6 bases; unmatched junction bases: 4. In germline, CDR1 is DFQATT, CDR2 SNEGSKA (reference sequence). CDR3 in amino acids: CSARDPRGPGELFF. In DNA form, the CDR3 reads TGCAGTGCTAGAGATCCGAGGGGGCCCGGGGAGCTGTTTTTT.

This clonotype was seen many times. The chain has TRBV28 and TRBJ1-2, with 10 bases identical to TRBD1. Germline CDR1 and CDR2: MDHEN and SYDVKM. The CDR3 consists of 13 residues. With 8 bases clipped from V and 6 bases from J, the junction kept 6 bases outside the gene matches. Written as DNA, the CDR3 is TGTGCCAGCCACACGGACAGGGGGGATGGCTACACCTTC. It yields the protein CASHTDRGDGYTF.

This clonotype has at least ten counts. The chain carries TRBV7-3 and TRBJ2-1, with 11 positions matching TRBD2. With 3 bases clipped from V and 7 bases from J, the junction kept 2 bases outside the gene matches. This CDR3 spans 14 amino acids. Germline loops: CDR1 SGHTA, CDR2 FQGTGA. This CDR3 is CASSFSGRENEQFF. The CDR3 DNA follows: TGTGCCAGCAGCTTTAGCGGGAGGGAGAATGAGCAGTTCTTC.

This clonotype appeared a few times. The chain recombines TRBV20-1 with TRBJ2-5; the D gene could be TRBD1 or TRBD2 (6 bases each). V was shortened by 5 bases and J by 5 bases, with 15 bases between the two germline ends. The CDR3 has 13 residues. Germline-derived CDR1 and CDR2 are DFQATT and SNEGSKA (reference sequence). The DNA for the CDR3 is TGCAGTGCTCTCACTCTAGGGGGGGAGACCCAGTACTTC. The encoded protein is CSALTLGGETQYF.

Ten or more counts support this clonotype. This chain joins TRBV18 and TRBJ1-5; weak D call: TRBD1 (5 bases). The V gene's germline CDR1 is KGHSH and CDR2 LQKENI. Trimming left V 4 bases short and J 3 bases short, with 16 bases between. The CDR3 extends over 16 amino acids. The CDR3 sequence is CASSLYSTGTNQPQHF. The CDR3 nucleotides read TGTGCCAGCTCACTCTACTCGACCGGGACCAATCAGCCCCAGCATTTT.

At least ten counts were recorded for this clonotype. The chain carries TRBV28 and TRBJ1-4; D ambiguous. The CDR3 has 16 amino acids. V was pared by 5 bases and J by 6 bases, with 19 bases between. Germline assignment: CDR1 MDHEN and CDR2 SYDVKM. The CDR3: CASSTSALDKDEKLFF. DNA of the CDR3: TGTGCCAGCAGTACCTCCGCCTTAGACAAGGATGAAAAACTGTTTTTT.

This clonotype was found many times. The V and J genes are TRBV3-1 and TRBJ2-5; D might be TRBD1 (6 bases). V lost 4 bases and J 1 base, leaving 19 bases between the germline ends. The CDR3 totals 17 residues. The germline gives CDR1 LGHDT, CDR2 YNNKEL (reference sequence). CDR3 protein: CASSLNPGVPLQETQYF. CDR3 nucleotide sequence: TGTGCCAGCAGCCTTAATCCAGGGGTTCCCCTCCAAGAGACCCAGTACTTC.

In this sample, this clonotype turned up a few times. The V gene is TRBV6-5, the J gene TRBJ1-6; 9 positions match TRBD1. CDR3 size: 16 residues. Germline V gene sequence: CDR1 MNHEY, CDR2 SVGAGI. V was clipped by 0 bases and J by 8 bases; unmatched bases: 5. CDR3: CASSYSADRGDSPLHF. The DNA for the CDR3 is TGTGCCAGCAGTTACTCCGCCGACAGGGGGGATTCACCCCTCCACTTT.

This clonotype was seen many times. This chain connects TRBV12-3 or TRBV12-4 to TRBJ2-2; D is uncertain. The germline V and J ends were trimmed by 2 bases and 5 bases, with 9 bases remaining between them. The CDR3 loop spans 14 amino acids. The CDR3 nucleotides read TGTGCCAGCAGTTTATTCGGGTTTACCGGGGAGCTGTTTTTT. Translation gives CASSLFGFTGELFF.

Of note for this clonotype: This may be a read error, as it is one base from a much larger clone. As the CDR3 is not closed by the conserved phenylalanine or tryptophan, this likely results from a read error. In nucleotides, the CDR3 is TGTGCCAGCAGTTCCCTACCACAGTCTGAAAAACTGTTTTCT. Translating it yields CASSSLPQSEKLFS. V usage is TRBV6-5 and J usage is TRBJ1-4; no reliable D call. Germline V gene lookup returns CDR1 MNHEY and CDR2 SVGAGI. CDR3 length: 14 amino acids. V was clipped by 4 bases and J by 7 bases, with 13 bases between them.

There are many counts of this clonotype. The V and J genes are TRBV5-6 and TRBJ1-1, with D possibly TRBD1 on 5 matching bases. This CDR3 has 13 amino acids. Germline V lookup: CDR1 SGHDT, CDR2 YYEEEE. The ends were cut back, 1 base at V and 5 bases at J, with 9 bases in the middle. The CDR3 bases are TGTGCCAGCAGCTTGATAGGGGTGACTGAAGCTTTCTTT. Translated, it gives CASSLIGVTEAFF.

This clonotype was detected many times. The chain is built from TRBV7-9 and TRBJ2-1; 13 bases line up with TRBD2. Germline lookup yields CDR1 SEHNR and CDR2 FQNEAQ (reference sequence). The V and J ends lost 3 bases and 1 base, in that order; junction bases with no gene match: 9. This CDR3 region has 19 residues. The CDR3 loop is CASSFFGPGLAGSYNEQFF. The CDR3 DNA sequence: TGTGCCAGCAGCTTTTTTGGACCGGGACTAGCGGGATCCTACAATGAGCAGTTCTTC.

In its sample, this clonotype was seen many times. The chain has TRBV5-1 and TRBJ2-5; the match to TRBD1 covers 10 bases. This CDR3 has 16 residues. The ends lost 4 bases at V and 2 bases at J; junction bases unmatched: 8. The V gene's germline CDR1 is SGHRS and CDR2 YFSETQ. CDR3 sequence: CASSRRTGGAQETQYF. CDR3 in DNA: TGCGCCAGCAGCCGTCGGACAGGGGGAGCGCAAGAGACCCAGTACTTC.

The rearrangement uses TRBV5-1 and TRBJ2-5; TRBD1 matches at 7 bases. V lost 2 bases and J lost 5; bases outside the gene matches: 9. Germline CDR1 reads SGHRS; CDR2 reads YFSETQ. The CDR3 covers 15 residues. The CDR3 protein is CASSLPTGIGETQYF. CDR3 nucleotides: TGCGCCAGCAGCTTACCGACAGGGATTGGGGAGACCCAGTACTTC.

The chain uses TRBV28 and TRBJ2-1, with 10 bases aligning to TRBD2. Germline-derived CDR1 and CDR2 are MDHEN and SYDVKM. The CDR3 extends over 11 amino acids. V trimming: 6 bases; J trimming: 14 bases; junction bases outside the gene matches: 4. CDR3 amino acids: CASRSSGREFF. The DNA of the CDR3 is TGTGCCAGCAGGTCTAGCGGGAGAGAGTTCTTC.

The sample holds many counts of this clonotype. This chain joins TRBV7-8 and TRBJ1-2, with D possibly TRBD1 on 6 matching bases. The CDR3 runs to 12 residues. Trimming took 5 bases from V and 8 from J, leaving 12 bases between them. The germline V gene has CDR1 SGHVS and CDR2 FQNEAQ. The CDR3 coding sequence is TGTGCCAGCAGCGGGGGGCCTTACGGCTACACCTTC. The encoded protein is CASSGGPYGYTF.

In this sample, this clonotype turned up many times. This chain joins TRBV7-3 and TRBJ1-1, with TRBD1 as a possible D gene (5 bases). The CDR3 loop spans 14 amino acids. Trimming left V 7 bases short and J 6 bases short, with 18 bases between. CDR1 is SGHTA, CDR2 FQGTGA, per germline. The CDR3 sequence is CASNQGAGEAEAFF. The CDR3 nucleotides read TGTGCCAGCAACCAAGGGGCCGGGGAGGCTGAAGCTTTCTTT.

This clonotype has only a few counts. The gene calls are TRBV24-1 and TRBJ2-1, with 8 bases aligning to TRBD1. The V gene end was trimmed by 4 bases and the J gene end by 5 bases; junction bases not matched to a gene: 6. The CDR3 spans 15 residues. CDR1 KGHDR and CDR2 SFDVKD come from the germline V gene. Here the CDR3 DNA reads TGTGCCACCAGTGACAGCTCGACAGGGGACAATGAGCAGTTCTTC. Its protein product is CATSDSSTGDNEQFF.

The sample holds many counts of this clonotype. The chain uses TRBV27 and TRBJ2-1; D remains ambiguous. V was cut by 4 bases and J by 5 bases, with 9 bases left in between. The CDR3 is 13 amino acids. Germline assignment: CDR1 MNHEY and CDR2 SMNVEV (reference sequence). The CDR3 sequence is CASSSTVHNEQFF. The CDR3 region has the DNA TGTGCCAGCAGTTCTACAGTCCACAATGAGCAGTTCTTC.

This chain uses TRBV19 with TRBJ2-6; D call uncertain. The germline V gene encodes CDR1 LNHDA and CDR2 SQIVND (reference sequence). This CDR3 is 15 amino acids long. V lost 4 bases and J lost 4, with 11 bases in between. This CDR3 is CASSRNLEGANVLTF. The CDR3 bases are TGTGCCAGTAGTAGAAACCTTGAAGGGGCCAACGTCCTGACTTTC.

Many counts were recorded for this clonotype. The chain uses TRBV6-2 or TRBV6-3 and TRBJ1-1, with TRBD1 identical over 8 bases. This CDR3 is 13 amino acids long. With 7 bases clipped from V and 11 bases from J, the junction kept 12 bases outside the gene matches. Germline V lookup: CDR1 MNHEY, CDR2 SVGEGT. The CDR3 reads CASTPGQGVSAFF. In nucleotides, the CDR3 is TGTGCCAGCACGCCTGGACAGGGAGTTTCGGCTTTCTTT.